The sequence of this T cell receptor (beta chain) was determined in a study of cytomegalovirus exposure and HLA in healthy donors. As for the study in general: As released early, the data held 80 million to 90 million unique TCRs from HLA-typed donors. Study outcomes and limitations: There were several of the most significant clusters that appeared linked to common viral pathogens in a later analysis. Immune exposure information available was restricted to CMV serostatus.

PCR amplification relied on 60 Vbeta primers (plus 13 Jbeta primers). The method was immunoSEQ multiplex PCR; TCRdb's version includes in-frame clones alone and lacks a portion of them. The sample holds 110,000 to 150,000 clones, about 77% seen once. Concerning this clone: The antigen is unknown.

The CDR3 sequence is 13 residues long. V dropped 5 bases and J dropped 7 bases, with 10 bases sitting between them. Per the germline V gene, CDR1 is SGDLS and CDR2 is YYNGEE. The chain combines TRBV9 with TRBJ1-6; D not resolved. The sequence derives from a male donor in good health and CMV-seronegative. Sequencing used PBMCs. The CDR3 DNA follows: TGTGCCAGCAGTTCGTTACAAAATTCACCCCTCCACTTT. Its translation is CASSSLQNSPLHF. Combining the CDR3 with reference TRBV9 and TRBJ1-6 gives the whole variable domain DSGVTQTPKHLITATGQRVTLRCSPRSGDLSVYWYQQSLDQGLQFLIQYYNGEERAKGNILERFSAQQFPDLHSELNLSSLELGDSALYFCASSSLQNSPLHFGNGTRLTVT.